This entry describes one T cell receptor (beta chain). The data were taken from a study of technical replicates of blood from several donors. Profiled with immunoSEQ multiplex PCR; TCRdb holds only in-frame clones, not every one. The table records 66,000 or so clones, roughly 90% of them present only once. V dropped 4 bases and J dropped 5; count of bases not matched to a gene: 11. Looked up from germline, CDR1 is SGHRS and CDR2 is YFSETQ. There are 16 residues in the CDR3. Specimen: PBMCs. The clonotype originates from a human donor in good health. Some clones in this sample may be carry-over from other donors' samples. The V gene is TRBV5-1, the J gene TRBJ2-5, with TRBD1 matching over 10 bases. CDR3 residues: CASSRQGARPSETQYF. As DNA, the CDR3 is TGCGCCAGCAGCAGACAGGGGGCAAGACCCTCGGAGACCCAGTACTTC.